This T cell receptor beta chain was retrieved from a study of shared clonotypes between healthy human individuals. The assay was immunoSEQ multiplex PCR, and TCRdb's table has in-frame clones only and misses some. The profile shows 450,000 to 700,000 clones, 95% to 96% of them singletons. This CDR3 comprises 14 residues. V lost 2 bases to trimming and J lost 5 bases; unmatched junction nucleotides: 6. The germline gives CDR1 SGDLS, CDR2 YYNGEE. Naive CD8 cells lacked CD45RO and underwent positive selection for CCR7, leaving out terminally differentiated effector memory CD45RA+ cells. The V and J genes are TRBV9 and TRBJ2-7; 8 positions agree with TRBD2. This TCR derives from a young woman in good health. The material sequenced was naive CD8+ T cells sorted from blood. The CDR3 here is CASSVGGREDEQYF. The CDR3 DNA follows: TGTGCCAGCAGCGTTGGGGGGCGGGAGGACGAGCAGTACTTC.